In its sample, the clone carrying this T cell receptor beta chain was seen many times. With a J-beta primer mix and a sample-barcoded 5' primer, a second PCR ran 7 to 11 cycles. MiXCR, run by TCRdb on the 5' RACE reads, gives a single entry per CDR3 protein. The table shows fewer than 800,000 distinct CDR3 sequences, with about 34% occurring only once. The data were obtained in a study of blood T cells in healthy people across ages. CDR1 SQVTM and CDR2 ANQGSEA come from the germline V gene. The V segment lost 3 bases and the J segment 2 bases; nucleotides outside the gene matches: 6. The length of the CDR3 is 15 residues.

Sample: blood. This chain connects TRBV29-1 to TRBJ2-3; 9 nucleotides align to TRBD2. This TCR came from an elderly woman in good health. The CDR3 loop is CSVEASGAYTDTQYF. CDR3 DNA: TGCAGCGTTGAGGCTAGCGGGGCCTACACAGATACGCAGTATTTT.